These 13 T cell receptor beta chains share one sample of origin, sequenced in a study of shared clonotypes between healthy human individuals. The data were produced by immunoSEQ multiplex PCR, yet TCRdb's version contains in-frame clones alone and is incomplete. This sample yields almost 700,000 clones, of which about 90% are seen a single time; roughly 24% belongs to the top ten. Naive CD8 isolation took CD45RO-negative cells positively selected for CCR7 and excluded terminally differentiated effector memory CD45RA+ cells. Sequencing was performed on naive CD8+ T cells sorted from blood. These receptors originate from a man aged 30 to 45 in good health.

The chain employs TRBV7-9 and TRBJ2-5; TRBD2 might be the D (5 bases). This CDR3 has 13 residues. V shed 2 bases and J shed 5 bases, with 9 bases lying between them. The germline V gene encodes CDR1 SEHNR and CDR2 FQNEAQ (reference sequence). CDR3 sequence reads: CASSLTSFETQYF. CDR3 nucleotide sequence: TGTGCCAGCAGCTTAACTAGTTTCGAGACCCAGTACTTC.

The chain couples TRBV7-8 to TRBJ2-1; no definite D call. CDR1 is SGHVS and CDR2 is FQNEAQ in the germline V gene. This CDR3 has 12 residues. Deletions cut 5 bases from V and 8 bases from J, with 10 bases between. CDR3 loop: CASSPHGDEQFF. CDR3 sequence (DNA): TGTGCCAGCAGCCCCCACGGCGATGAGCAGTTCTTC.

The chain recombines TRBV21-1 with TRBJ2-1; TRBD2 reflects the table's D call only, with no check against the DNA. TRBV21-1 is listed as a pseudogene. The CDR3 spans 17 residues. In DNA form, the CDR3 reads TGTGCCAGCAGCTTCGGGTCGACTAAAGGGACCTACAATGAGCAGTTCTTC. Translated, it gives CASSFGSTKGTYNEQFF.

The V gene is TRBV5-1, the J gene TRBJ2-7, with 9 bases fitting TRBD1. Trimming at V came to 5 bases and at J to 6 bases, leaving 18 bases not matched to a gene. The germline V gene has CDR1 SGHRS and CDR2 YFSETQ. The CDR3 runs 17 residues. The CDR3 spells CASSSLARTGDRGEQYF. The CDR3 DNA reads TGCGCCAGCAGTTCCCTCGCCCGGACAGGGGACCGCGGCGAGCAGTACTTC.

The chain employs TRBV9 and TRBJ1-2, with D possibly being TRBD1 (5 bases). This CDR3 comprises 14 residues. Trimming cost V 3 bases and J 6 bases, with 15 bases left between them. CDR1 SGDLS and CDR2 YYNGEE come from the germline V gene. The CDR3 DNA reads as TGTGCCAGCAGCGGACAACAGGTGGATGATGGCTACACCTTC. Translated, it gives CASSGQQVDDGYTF.

The rearrangement links TRBV11-2 to TRBJ1-3; D uncertain. Germline assignment: CDR1 SGHAT and CDR2 FQNNGV. This CDR3 has 13 amino acids. Deletions cut 3 bases from V and 4 bases from J, with 7 bases between. CDR3 DNA: TGTGCCAGCAGCTTTGGCAGCGGAAACACCATATATTTT. This encodes CASSFGSGNTIYF. Complete variable domain (other parts from reference TRBV11-2 and TRBJ1-3): EAGVAQSPRYKIIEKRQSVAFWCNPISGHATLYWYQQILGQGPKLLIQFQNNGVVDDSQLPKDRFSAERLKGVDSTLKIQPAKLEDSAVYLCASSFGSGNTIYFGEGSWLTVV.

The chain has TRBV11-1 and TRBJ1-4, with no clear D. This CDR3 is built from 13 residues. Trimming removed 1 base from V and 8 bases from J, with 8 bases in between. Germline V lookup: CDR1 SGHAT, CDR2 FQDESV (reference sequence). The CDR3 nucleotides read TGTGCCAGCAGCTTAGGGGCGGGGGAAAAACTGTTTTTT. This codes for CASSLGAGEKLFF.

The chain is built from TRBV28 and TRBJ2-1; 9 bases map to TRBD2. The CDR3 loop spans 17 amino acids. The J segment lost 8 bases and the V segment lost 3 bases, leaving 14 bases of the junction unmatched. Per the germline V gene, CDR1 is MDHEN and CDR2 is SYDVKM. This CDR3 is CASSLAGAGGPGYEQFF. CDR3 coding DNA: TGTGCCAGCAGTTTGGCTGGGGCGGGAGGGCCGGGGTATGAGCAGTTCTTC.

Comment on this clone: This CDR3 is also generated by other DNA sequences in the sample. The rearrangement links TRBV30 to TRBJ2-1; D uncertain. The ends were cut back, 0 bases at V and 9 bases at J, with 9 bases in the middle. Germline V gene sequence: CDR1 GTSNPN, CDR2 SVGIG (reference sequence). This CDR3 contains 12 residues. The CDR3 DNA follows: TGTGCCTGGAGTGTAGACCAAGGTGAGCAGTTCTTC. It is translated as CAWSVDQGEQFF.

This rearrangement joins TRBV11-3 to TRBJ2-2; D ambiguous. CDR3 length: 14 residues. The germline V and J ends were trimmed by 1 base and 6 bases, with 9 bases remaining between them. Germline V gene data show CDR1 as SGHNT and CDR2 as YENEEA. The CDR3 coding sequence is TGTGCCAGCAGCTTAGGGGTTGGCCCCGGGGAGCTGTTTTTT. This sequence encodes CASSLGVGPGELFF.

The J gene is TRBJ2-7, the V gene TRBV27, with 15 nucleotides matching TRBD2. The germline V gene has CDR1 MNHEY and CDR2 SMNVEV (reference sequence). The V gene end was trimmed by 2 bases and the J gene end by 4 bases; junction bases not matched to a gene: 6. The CDR3 loop spans 17 amino acids. The CDR3: CASSLLGLAGGPYEQYF. As DNA, the CDR3 is TGTGCCAGCAGTTTACTTGGACTAGCGGGAGGGCCTTACGAGCAGTACTTC.

This CDR3 reads CASSWDRANTEAFF. The DNA for the CDR3 is TGTGCCAGCAGTTGGGACAGGGCGAACACTGAAGCTTTCTTT. The genes are TRBV27 and TRBJ1-1, with TRBD1 identical over 9 bases. The CDR3 consists of 14 residues. The germline V gene encodes CDR1 MNHEY and CDR2 SMNVEV (reference sequence). V lost 4 bases and J lost 1; bases outside the gene matches: 1.

This clone came up once. J is TRBJ2-2 and V is TRBV28; no clear D. Germline CDR1 MDHEN, CDR2 SYDVKM. Deletions cut 4 bases from V and 3 bases from J, with 0 bases between. This CDR3 has 11 amino acids. The CDR3, as DNA: TGTGCCAGCAGTTACACCGGGGAGCTGTTTTTT. Amino acid sequence: CASSYTGELFF.